This T cell receptor beta chain was sequenced for a study of blood T cell repertoires in COVID-19. The length of the CDR3 is 16 residues. CDR1 is LGHNA, CDR2 YSLEER, per germline. The ends were cut back, 0 bases at V and 1 base at J, with 13 bases in the middle. Profiling relied on immunoSEQ multiplex PCR, and the TCRdb table lists in-frame clones only, not all of them. Of approximately 240,000 clones in the sample, 75% to 95% were seen once. Many counts were recorded for this clone. The rearrangement joins TRBV4-3 to TRBJ2-7, with a possible D match to TRBD1 (6 bases). Sequenced sample: PBMCs or T cells enriched from blood (not recorded which). The clonotype comes from a woman under 30 who had recovered from COVID-19. CDR3 residues: CASSQDRGTPSYEQYF. DNA of the CDR3: TGCGCCAGCAGCCAAGATAGGGGGACACCTTCCTACGAGCAGTACTTC.